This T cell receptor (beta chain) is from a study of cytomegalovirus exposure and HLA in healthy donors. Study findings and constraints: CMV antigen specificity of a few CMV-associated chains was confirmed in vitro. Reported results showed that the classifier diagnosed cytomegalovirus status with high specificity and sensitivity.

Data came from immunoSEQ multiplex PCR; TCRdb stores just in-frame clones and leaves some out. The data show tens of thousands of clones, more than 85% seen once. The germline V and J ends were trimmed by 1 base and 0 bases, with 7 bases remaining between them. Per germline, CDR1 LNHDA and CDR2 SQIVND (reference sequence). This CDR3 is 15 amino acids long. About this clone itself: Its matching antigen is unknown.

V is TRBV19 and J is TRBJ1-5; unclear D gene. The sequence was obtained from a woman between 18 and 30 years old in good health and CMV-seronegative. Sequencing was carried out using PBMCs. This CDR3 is CASSIVEDSNQPQHF. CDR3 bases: TGTGCCAGTAGTATAGTTGAGGATAGCAATCAGCCCCAGCATTTT.